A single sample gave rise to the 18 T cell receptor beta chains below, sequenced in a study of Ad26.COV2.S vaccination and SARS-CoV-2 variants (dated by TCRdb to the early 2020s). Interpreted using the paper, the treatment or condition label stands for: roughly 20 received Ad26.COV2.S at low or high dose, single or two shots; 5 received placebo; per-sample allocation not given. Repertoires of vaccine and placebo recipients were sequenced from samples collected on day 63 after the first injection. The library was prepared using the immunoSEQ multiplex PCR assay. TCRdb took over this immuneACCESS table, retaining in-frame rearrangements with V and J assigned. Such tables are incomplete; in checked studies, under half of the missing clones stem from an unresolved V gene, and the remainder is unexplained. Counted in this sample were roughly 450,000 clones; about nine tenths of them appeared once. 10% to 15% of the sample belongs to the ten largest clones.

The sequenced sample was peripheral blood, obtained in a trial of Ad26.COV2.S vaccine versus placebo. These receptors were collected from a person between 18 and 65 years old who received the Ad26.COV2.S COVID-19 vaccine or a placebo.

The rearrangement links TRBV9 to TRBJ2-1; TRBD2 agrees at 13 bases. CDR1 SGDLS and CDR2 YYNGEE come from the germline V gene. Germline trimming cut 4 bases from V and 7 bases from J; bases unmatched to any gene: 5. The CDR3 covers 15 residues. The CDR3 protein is CASSPGLAGVNEQFF. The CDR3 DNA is TGTGCCAGCAGCCCCGGACTAGCGGGAGTGAATGAGCAGTTCTTC.

The CDR3 region is CASRASGSSYNEQFF. DNA for the CDR3: TGCGCCAGCAGGGCTAGCGGTAGCTCCTACAATGAGCAGTTCTTC. The chain carries TRBV5-1 and TRBJ2-1; 7 bases are shared with TRBD2. This CDR3 has 15 residues. The V and J ends lost 5 bases and 0 bases, in that order; junction bases with no gene match: 5. Germline V gene data show CDR1 as SGHRS and CDR2 as YFSETQ.

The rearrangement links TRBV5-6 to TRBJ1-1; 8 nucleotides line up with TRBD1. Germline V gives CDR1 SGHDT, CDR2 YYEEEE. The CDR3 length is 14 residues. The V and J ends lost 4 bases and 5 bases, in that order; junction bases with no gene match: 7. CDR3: CASSGQGGGTEAFF. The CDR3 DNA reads TGTGCCAGCAGCGGACAGGGAGGGGGGACTGAAGCTTTCTTT. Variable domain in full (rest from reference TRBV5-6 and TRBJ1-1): DAGVTQSPTHLIKTRGQQVTLRCSPKSGHDTVSWYQQALGQGPQFIFQYYEEEERQRGNFPDRFSGHQFPNYSSELNVNALLLGDSALYLCASSGQGGGTEAFFGQGTRLTVV.

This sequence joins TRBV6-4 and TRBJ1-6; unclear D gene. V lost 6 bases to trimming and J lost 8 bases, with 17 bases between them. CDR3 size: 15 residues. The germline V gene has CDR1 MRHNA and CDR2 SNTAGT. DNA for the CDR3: TGTGCCAGCAGGGCGTTCGCAGCGGGAGATTCACCCCTCCACTTT. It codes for CASRAFAAGDSPLHF.

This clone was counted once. CDR3 DNA: TGTGCCAGCAGTTACTCGAGCGGGAGGGTGACCGGGGAGCTGTTTTTT. Translation: CASSYSSGRVTGELFF. The chain combines TRBV6-5 with TRBJ2-2; the match to TRBD2 covers 10 bases. The V and J ends lost 0 bases and 5 bases, in that order; junction bases with no gene match: 3. The CDR3 totals 16 residues. The V gene's germline CDR1 is MNHEY and CDR2 SVGAGI.

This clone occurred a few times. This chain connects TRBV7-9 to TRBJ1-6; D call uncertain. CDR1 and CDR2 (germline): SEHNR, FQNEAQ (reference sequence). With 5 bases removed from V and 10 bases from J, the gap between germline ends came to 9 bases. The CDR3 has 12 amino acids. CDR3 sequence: CASSTALSPLHF. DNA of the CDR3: TGTGCCAGCAGCACGGCGTTGTCACCCCTCCACTTT.

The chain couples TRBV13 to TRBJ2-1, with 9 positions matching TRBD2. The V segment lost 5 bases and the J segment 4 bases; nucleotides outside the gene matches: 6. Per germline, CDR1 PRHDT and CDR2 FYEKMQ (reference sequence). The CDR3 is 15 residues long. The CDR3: CASSPRTSAYNEQFF. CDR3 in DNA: TGTGCCAGCAGCCCCCGGACTAGCGCTTACAATGAGCAGTTCTTC.

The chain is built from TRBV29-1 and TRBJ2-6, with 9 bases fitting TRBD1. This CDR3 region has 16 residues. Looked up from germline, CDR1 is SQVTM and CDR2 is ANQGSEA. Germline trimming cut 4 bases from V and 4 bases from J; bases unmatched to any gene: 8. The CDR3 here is CSVGPGTGSGANVLTF. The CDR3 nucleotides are TGCAGCGTTGGACCCGGGACAGGGAGCGGGGCCAACGTCCTGACTTTC.

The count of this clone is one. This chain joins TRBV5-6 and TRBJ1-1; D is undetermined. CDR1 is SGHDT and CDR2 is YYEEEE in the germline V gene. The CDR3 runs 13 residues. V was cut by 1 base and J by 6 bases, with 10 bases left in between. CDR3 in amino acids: CASSLTPDSEAFF. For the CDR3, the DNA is TGTGCCAGCAGCTTGACCCCGGATTCTGAAGCTTTCTTT.

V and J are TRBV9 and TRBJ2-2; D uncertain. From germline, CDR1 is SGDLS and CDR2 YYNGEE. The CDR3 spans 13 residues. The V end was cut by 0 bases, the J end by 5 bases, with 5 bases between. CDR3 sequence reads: CASSVGLTGELFF. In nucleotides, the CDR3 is TGTGCCAGCAGCGTAGGGTTGACCGGGGAGCTGTTTTTT.

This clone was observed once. The CDR3 DNA reads TGTGCCAGCAGCTTGGGGGGACAGGGCACTGAAGCTTTCTTT. Its protein is CASSLGGQGTEAFF. V is TRBV5-4 and J is TRBJ1-1, with 9 bases matching TRBD1. After removal of 0 bases from V and 4 bases from J, the junction contained 1 base not matched to a gene. This CDR3 comprises 14 residues. Germline-derived CDR1 and CDR2 are SGHNT and YYREEE (reference sequence).

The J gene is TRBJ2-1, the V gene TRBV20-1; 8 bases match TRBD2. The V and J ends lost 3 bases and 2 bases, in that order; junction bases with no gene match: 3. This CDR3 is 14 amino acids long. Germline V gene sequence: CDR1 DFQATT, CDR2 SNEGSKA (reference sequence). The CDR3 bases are TGCAGTGCTAGTCAGACTAGCGCCTACAATGAGCAGTTCTTC. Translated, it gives CSASQTSAYNEQFF.

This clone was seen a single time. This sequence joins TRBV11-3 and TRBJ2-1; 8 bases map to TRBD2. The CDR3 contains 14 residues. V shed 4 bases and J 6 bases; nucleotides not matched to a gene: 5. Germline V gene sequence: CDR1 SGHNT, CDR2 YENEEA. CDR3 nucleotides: TGTGCCAGCAGCTCTCCGACTAGCGCCAATGAGCAGTTCTTC. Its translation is CASSSPTSANEQFF.

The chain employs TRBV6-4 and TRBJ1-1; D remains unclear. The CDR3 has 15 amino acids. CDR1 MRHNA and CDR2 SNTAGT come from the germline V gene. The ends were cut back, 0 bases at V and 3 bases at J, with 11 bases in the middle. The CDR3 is CASSDSTEEDTEAFF. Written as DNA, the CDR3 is TGTGCCAGCAGTGACTCGACCGAAGAGGACACTGAAGCTTTCTTT.

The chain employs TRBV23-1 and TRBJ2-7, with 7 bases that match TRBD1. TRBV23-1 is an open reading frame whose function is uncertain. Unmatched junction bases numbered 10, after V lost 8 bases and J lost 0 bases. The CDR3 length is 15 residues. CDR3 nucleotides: TGCGCCAGCGCCGAAGGACAGGTTTACTCCTACGAGCAGTACTTC. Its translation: CASAEGQVYSYEQYF.

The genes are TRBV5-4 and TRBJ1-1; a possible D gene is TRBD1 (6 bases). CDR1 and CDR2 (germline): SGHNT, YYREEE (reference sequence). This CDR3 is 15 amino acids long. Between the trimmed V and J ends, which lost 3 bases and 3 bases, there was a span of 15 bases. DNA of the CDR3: TGTGCCAGCAGCTGGAGAACAGGGCCCTACACTGAAGCTTTCTTT. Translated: CASSWRTGPYTEAFF.

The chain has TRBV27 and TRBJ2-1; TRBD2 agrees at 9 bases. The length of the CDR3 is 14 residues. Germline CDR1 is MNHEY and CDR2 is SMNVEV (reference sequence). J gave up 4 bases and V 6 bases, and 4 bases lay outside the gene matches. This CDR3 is CASRREGLYNEQFF. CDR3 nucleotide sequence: TGTGCCAGCAGGCGGGAGGGCCTTTACAATGAGCAGTTCTTC.

The CDR3 spells CATSDATGGGYEQYF. The CDR3 nucleotides read TGTGCCACCAGTGATGCTACAGGGGGCGGATACGAGCAGTACTTC. The gene calls are TRBV24-1 and TRBJ2-7; 9 bases match TRBD1. With V trimmed by 3 bases and J by 4 bases, 6 bases remained unmatched. This CDR3 region has 15 residues. Germline values: CDR1 KGHDR, CDR2 SFDVKD.